Following are 29 T cell receptor beta chains from one sample sequenced in a study of T cell responses to AZD1222 COVID-19 vaccine. Using immunoSEQ multiplex PCR, the repertoire was profiled, and TCRdb retains in-frame clones only, with some absent. The sample gives 150,000 to 200,000 clones, 94% of which show up once; 5.1% is in the top ten. This specimen was peripheral blood, taken 28 days after the second AZD1222 dose. The receptors originated from an adult who received the AZD1222 COVID-19 vaccine.

The gene calls are TRBV5-1 and TRBJ2-5; D remains ambiguous. In germline, CDR1 is SGHRS, CDR2 YFSETQ. CDR3 length: 11 residues. Between the trimmed V and J ends, which lost 0 bases and 5 bases, there was a span of 2 bases. The CDR3 sequence: CASSLVETQYF. For the CDR3, the DNA is TGCGCCAGCAGCTTGGTGGAGACCCAGTACTTC.

The V and J genes are TRBV6-5 and TRBJ2-4; D tentatively fits TRBD1 or TRBD2 (5 bases each). V lost 8 bases and J 9 bases, leaving 23 bases between the germline ends. The CDR3 covers 15 residues. Per germline, CDR1 MNHEY and CDR2 SVGAGI. CDR3 nucleotide sequence: TGTGCCAGCGGCGGGTCCGGTATCCTGAGGGGCATTCAGTACTTC. This sequence encodes CASGGSGILRGIQYF.

V usage is TRBV7-9 and J usage is TRBJ1-1; 9 bases map to TRBD1. Germline V gene lookup returns CDR1 SEHNR and CDR2 FQNEAQ (reference sequence). The CDR3 sequence is 19 residues long. J was trimmed by 4 bases and V by 6 bases; bases with no gene match: 21. The CDR3 DNA reads as TGTGCCAGCAGACCAAAACCCGGGACAGGGCGTAGGAGTGGCACTGAAGCTTTCTTT. Residues: CASRPKPGTGRRSGTEAFF.

This clone was seen only once. This chain joins TRBV11-2 and TRBJ1-1; perhaps TRBD1 as D (6 bases). Germline V CDR1 and CDR2: SGHAT, FQNNGV. The CDR3 runs to 14 residues. Trimming took 5 bases from V and 7 from J, leaving 17 bases between them. In DNA, the CDR3 is TGTGCCAGCAGCCTAGCGGCGGGGGCAAGTGAAGCTTTCTTT. Translating gives CASSLAAGASEAFF.

The V and J genes are TRBV19 and TRBJ2-1; 10 nucleotides line up with TRBD2. Trimming at V came to 6 bases and at J to 3 bases, leaving 5 bases not matched to a gene. Looked up from germline, CDR1 is LNHDA and CDR2 is SQIVND (reference sequence). This CDR3 has 15 amino acids. The CDR3 reads CASSASGRYYNEQFF. DNA for the CDR3: TGTGCCAGTAGCGCTAGCGGGAGATACTACAATGAGCAGTTCTTC. Using reference TRBV19 and TRBJ2-1 for the parts outside the CDR3, the full variable domain is DGGITQSPKYLFRKEGQNVTLSCEQNLNHDAMYWYRQDPGQGLRLIYYSQIVNDFQKGDIAEGYSVSREKKESFPLTVTSAQKNPTAFYLCASSASGRYYNEQFFGPGTRLTVL.

The chain combines TRBV7-3 with TRBJ1-4, with 7 bases aligning to TRBD1. CDR1 is SGHTA, CDR2 FQGTGA, per germline. With 6 bases clipped from V and 0 bases from J, the junction kept 10 bases outside the gene matches. This CDR3 is 17 amino acids long. The CDR3 DNA reads as TGTGCCAGCAGATTCAGAGCAGGGGGAGCAACTAATGAAAAACTGTTTTTT. Its translation: CASRFRAGGATNEKLFF.

The V and J genes are TRBV6-1 and TRBJ1-1, with 7 bases lining up with TRBD1. This CDR3 has 12 amino acids. Germline-derived CDR1 and CDR2 are MNHNS and SASEGT. The trim removed 1 base at V and 11 bases at J, leaving 4 bases unmatched. The CDR3 is CASSEEVRGAFF. The DNA for the CDR3 is TGTGCCAGCAGTGAAGAAGTCAGGGGGGCTTTCTTT.

This chain connects TRBV5-6 to TRBJ1-4; unclear D gene. The CDR3 sequence is 14 residues long. Germline CDR1 reads SGHDT; CDR2 reads YYEEEE. V lost 0 bases and J lost 4, with 7 bases in between. The CDR3 here is CASSLGQFNEKLFF. For the CDR3, the DNA is TGTGCCAGCAGCTTGGGGCAGTTTAATGAAAAACTGTTTTTT.

The chain recombines TRBV11-2 with TRBJ2-7, with D perhaps TRBD2 (5 bases). The CDR3 contains 13 residues. The germline V and J ends were trimmed by 5 bases and 1 base, with 9 bases remaining between them. The germline V gene has CDR1 SGHAT and CDR2 FQNNGV. The CDR3 DNA sequence: TGTGCCAGCAGCCTCCGGGGTTCCTACGAGCAGTACTTC. Its protein is CASSLRGSYEQYF.

The V and J genes are TRBV4-1 and TRBJ1-1, with 8 nucleotides matching TRBD1. The CDR3 length is 17 residues. Germline V gives CDR1 MGHRA, CDR2 YSYEKL. V was clipped by 5 bases and J by 3 bases; unmatched bases: 14. The CDR3: CASSEGQGYLLDTEAFF. The CDR3, as DNA: TGCGCCAGCAGCGAAGGACAGGGATACCTCCTAGACACTGAAGCTTTCTTT.

Written as DNA, the CDR3 is TGTGCCAGCAGTTTATTGCGTGGCAATCAGCCCCAGCATTTT. Protein: CASSLLRGNQPQHF. The chain recombines TRBV28 with TRBJ1-5, with no clear D. Germline CDR1 reads MDHEN; CDR2 reads SYDVKM. Between the trimmed V and J ends, which lost 1 base and 2 bases, there was a span of 6 bases. This CDR3 contains 14 residues. The variable domain in full, with the rest retrieved from reference TRBV28 and TRBJ1-5, is DVKVTQSSRYLVKRTGEKVFLECVQDMDHENMFWYRQDPGLGLRLIYFSYDVKMKEKGDIPEGYSVSREKKERFSLILESASTNQTSMYLCASSLLRGNQPQHFGDGTRLSIL.

The chain recombines TRBV6-5 with TRBJ2-7; 8 bases are shared with TRBD1. Germline CDR1 MNHEY, CDR2 SVGAGI. Germline trimming cut 0 bases from V and 6 bases from J; bases unmatched to any gene: 10. This CDR3 has 16 residues. The chain's CDR3 is CASSYSTGQVVSEQYF. The CDR3 coding sequence is TGTGCCAGCAGTTACTCGACGGGACAGGTAGTTAGCGAGCAGTACTTC.

V gene TRBV2 combines with J gene TRBJ2-2; 8 bases agree with TRBD2. Trimming took 6 bases from V and 4 from J; bases not matched to a gene: 7. Germline-derived CDR1 and CDR2 are SNHLY and FYNNEI. CDR3 size: 15 residues. The CDR3 loop reads CASRGPGGPTGELFF. The CDR3 DNA reads TGTGCCAGCAGGGGGCCGGGAGGGCCCACCGGGGAGCTGTTTTTT.

The chain recombines TRBV10-1 with TRBJ2-3, with 10 nucleotides matching TRBD2. The CDR3 contains 18 residues. V trimming: 3 bases; J trimming: 1 base; junction bases outside the gene matches: 10. Germline CDR1 reads WNHNN; CDR2 reads SYGVQD (reference sequence). The DNA of the CDR3 is TGCGCCAGCAGTGACCCGACTAGCGGGCCCATTCGCACAGATACGCAGTATTTT. Its protein is CASSDPTSGPIRTDTQYF.

This chain's CDR3 is CASRQDLNYGYTF. In nucleotides, the CDR3 is TGTGCCAGTAGACAGGACCTTAACTATGGCTACACCTTC. V is TRBV19 and J is TRBJ1-2; perhaps TRBD1 as D (5 bases). CDR1 is LNHDA and CDR2 is SQIVND in the germline V gene (reference sequence). The CDR3 contains 13 residues. The V end lost 6 bases, the J end lost 1 base, and 9 bases lay between the germline ends.

J is TRBJ2-1 and V is TRBV29-1; 10 bases fit TRBD2. V shed 2 bases and J 8 bases; nucleotides not matched to a gene: 6. This CDR3 spans 14 amino acids. Looked up from germline, CDR1 is SQVTM and CDR2 is ANQGSEA. CDR3 sequence (DNA): TGCAGCGTTGAACCTAGCGGGAGCAGGGATGAGCAGTTCTTC. It is translated as CSVEPSGSRDEQFF.

This chain links TRBV5-6 with TRBJ2-7; 8 bases agree with TRBD1. Germline trimming cut 3 bases from V and 5 bases from J; bases unmatched to any gene: 4. Germline CDR1 SGHDT, CDR2 YYEEEE. This CDR3 comprises 13 residues. The CDR3 spells CASSWTGTNEQYF. The CDR3, as DNA: TGTGCCAGCAGCTGGACAGGGACCAACGAGCAGTACTTC.

V gene TRBV7-6 combines with J gene TRBJ2-7; TRBD2 is a possible D gene (5 bases). Trimming took 1 base from V and 2 from J, leaving 12 bases between them. The V gene's germline CDR1 is SGHVS and CDR2 FNYEAQ. This CDR3 has 15 amino acids. This CDR3 reads CASSLGTGRAYEQYF. The CDR3 bases are TGTGCCAGCAGCTTAGGAACCGGGCGGGCCTACGAGCAGTACTTC.

V and J are TRBV5-1 and TRBJ2-7; 7 bases are a match to TRBD2. The germline gives CDR1 SGHRS, CDR2 YFSETQ. The V and J ends lost 6 bases and 6 bases, in that order; junction bases with no gene match: 12. There are 14 residues in the CDR3. The CDR3 sequence: CASTRGGDGAEQYF. DNA for the CDR3: TGCGCCAGCACAAGGGGAGGGGACGGGGCCGAGCAGTACTTC.

The chain has TRBV9 and TRBJ2-5, with D possibly matching TRBD2 (7 bases). The V gene lost 2 bases and the J gene lost 1 base, with 12 bases spanning the gap. Germline values: CDR1 SGDLS, CDR2 YYNGEE. The CDR3 extends over 15 amino acids. In DNA, the CDR3 is TGTGCCAGCAGCGTGGGGGGGACACCCCAAGAGACCCAGTACTTC. Encoded protein: CASSVGGTPQETQYF.

V and J are TRBV30 and TRBJ1-3, with no clear D. The CDR3 covers 15 residues. The V and J ends lost 2 bases and 4 bases respectively, with 15 bases between them. Per germline, CDR1 GTSNPN and CDR2 SVGIG (reference sequence). CDR3 in amino acids: CAWSLAGLGGNTIYF. CDR3 nucleotide sequence: TGTGCCTGGAGTCTTGCCGGACTCGGGGGAAACACCATATATTTT.

The chain is built from TRBV5-1 and TRBJ2-5, with D possibly being TRBD2 (6 bases). This CDR3 has 15 amino acids. Germline-derived CDR1 and CDR2 are SGHRS and YFSETQ. With 9 bases removed from V and 1 base from J, the gap between germline ends came to 19 bases. The CDR3 DNA is TGCGCCACTTCCCGTGGAGGGCAGGGCCAAGAGACCCAGTACTTC. It encodes CATSRGGQGQETQYF.

In its sample, this clone was seen a few times. V gene TRBV29-1 combines with J gene TRBJ2-7, with D maybe TRBD2 (5 bases). Trimming removed 5 bases at V and 3 bases at J, with 8 bases between. CDR1 SQVTM and CDR2 ANQGSEA come from the germline V gene. The CDR3 is made up of 11 amino acids. This CDR3 reads CSVHEGYEQYF. The CDR3 coding sequence is TGCAGCGTTCACGAGGGCTACGAGCAGTACTTC.

The V gene is TRBV4-3, the J gene TRBJ2-3; D call uncertain. The V gene lost 3 bases and the J gene lost 12 bases, with 19 bases spanning the gap. The CDR3 sequence is 14 residues long. Germline-derived CDR1 and CDR2 are LGHNA and YSLEER. The CDR3 region is CASSHLEDPPLQYF. CDR3 in DNA: TGCGCCAGCAGCCACCTAGAGGACCCCCCGCTTCAGTATTTT.

V is TRBV2 and J is TRBJ2-5, with a weak D call TRBD2 (6 bases). Trimming cost V 4 bases and J 5 bases, with 14 bases left between them. Germline CDR1 reads SNHLY; CDR2 reads FYNNEI. The CDR3 consists of 14 residues. CDR3 DNA sequence: TGTGCCAGCAGTGCACGTAGCGGTTTGGAGACCCAGTACTTC. Its translation is CASSARSGLETQYF.

This clone was seen only a few times. The V gene is TRBV11-2, the J gene TRBJ2-7, with 8 bases matching TRBD2. Germline V lookup: CDR1 SGHAT, CDR2 FQNNGV. The CDR3 consists of 15 residues. The V segment lost 5 bases and the J segment 0 bases; nucleotides outside the gene matches: 6. The CDR3 coding sequence is TGTGCCAGCAGCCCATTTAGCGGGACCTCCTACGAGCAGTACTTC. It is translated as CASSPFSGTSYEQYF. The whole variable domain, remainder taken from reference TRBV11-2 and TRBJ2-7, is EAGVAQSPRYKIIEKRQSVAFWCNPISGHATLYWYQQILGQGPKLLIQFQNNGVVDDSQLPKDRFSAERLKGVDSTLKIQPAKLEDSAVYLCASSPFSGTSYEQYFGPGTRLTVT.

This chain connects TRBV7-9 to TRBJ1-5; tentative D call: TRBD1 (5 bases). Trimming left V 7 bases short and J 3 bases short, with 13 bases between. This CDR3 region has 14 residues. In germline, CDR1 is SEHNR, CDR2 FQNEAQ (reference sequence). CDR3 loop: CASTSGEPNQPQHF. The DNA of the CDR3 is TGTGCCAGCACCTCGGGGGAGCCCAATCAGCCCCAGCATTTT. Drawing the rest from reference TRBV7-9 and TRBJ1-5, the complete variable domain is DTGVSQNPRHKITKRGQNVTFRCDPISEHNRLYWYRQTLGQGPEFLTYFQNEAQLEKSRLLSDRFSAERPKGSFSTLEIQRTEQGDSAMYLCASTSGEPNQPQHFGDGTRLSIL.

This chain links TRBV28 with TRBJ1-1; D not certain. The CDR3 is 13 residues long. CDR1 is MDHEN and CDR2 is SYDVKM in the germline V gene. V lost 7 bases and J 11 bases, leaving 20 bases between the germline ends. Here the CDR3 DNA reads TGTGCCAGCACCGCCCTCGTCGGCGAGTCGGCTTTCTTT. Its protein is CASTALVGESAFF.

The DNA of the CDR3 is TGTGCCAGCAGAGGAACCCGGGATTTTAGCAATCAGCCCCAGCATTTT. Protein product: CASRGTRDFSNQPQHF. This chain uses TRBV28 with TRBJ1-5; D unresolved. The CDR3 contains 16 residues. The germline CDR1 and CDR2 sequences are MDHEN and SYDVKM. V lost 6 bases and J 0 bases, leaving 15 bases between the germline ends.